This T cell receptor beta chain stems from a study of T cell responses to AZD1222 COVID-19 vaccine. J was trimmed by 14 bases and V by 1 base; bases with no gene match: 9. CDR1 and CDR2 from the germline V gene are SGHVS and FQNEAQ. The CDR3 spans 13 residues. Profiling relied on immunoSEQ multiplex PCR, and the TCRdb table lists in-frame clones only, not all of them. The sample includes approximately 140,000 clones, approximately 90% of them seen just once. Study results and caveats: Spike regions recognized by vaccine-associated CD4 TCRs spanned the protein, led by 160-218 and 743-854. White British ancestry dominated among donors, who included more females, and clonal diversity was possibly underestimated.

As to this clone: The antigen is not known.

This TCR came from an adult in good health. The chain couples TRBV7-8 to TRBJ2-5; 8 nucleotides align to TRBD2. The source material was peripheral blood, sampled on day 0 of AZD1222 vaccination. CDR3 sequence: CASSLDPAGVPYF. DNA of the CDR3: TGTGCCAGCAGCTTAGATCCAGCGGGAGTACCCTACTTC.